Below, 15 T cell receptor beta chains from the same sample are listed, as sequenced in a study of T cell responses to AZD1222 COVID-19 vaccine. Profiling relied on immunoSEQ multiplex PCR, and the TCRdb table lists in-frame clones only, not all of them. The sample lists more than 85,000 clones; approximately 90% were seen once. Here the sequenced sample was peripheral blood, taken on day 0 of AZD1222 vaccination. The origin of the receptors is an adult in good health.

V gene TRBV29-1 combines with J gene TRBJ2-7; D may correspond to TRBD1 or TRBD2 (5 bases each). The CDR3 runs to 13 residues. Trimming left V 1 base short and J 2 bases short, with 9 bases between. Germline CDR1 SQVTM, CDR2 ANQGSEA. The CDR3 region is CSVEVRGAYEQYF. CDR3 nucleotides: TGCAGCGTTGAAGTGAGGGGCGCCTACGAGCAGTACTTC.

The chain has TRBV2 and TRBJ2-5; TRBD1 matches at 10 bases. The trim removed 7 bases at V and 4 bases at J, leaving 9 bases unmatched. The germline gives CDR1 SNHLY, CDR2 FYNNEI. The CDR3 runs 15 residues. As DNA, the CDR3 is TGTGCCAGCATACGGGGACAGGGGAGAGGAGAGACCCAGTACTTC. Amino acid sequence: CASIRGQGRGETQYF.

V usage is TRBV9 and J usage is TRBJ2-2, with 9 bases matching TRBD2. This CDR3 contains 17 residues. Germline loops: CDR1 SGDLS, CDR2 YYNGEE. With 0 bases clipped from V and 4 bases from J, the junction kept 7 bases outside the gene matches. DNA for the CDR3: TGTGCCAGCAGCGTAGGTCTTAGCGGGAGCGTCACCGGGGAGCTGTTTTTT. Encoded protein: CASSVGLSGSVTGELFF.

This chain connects TRBV19 to TRBJ2-1, with a weak D call TRBD1 (5 bases). V was cut by 6 bases and J by 4 bases, with 16 bases left in between. This CDR3 has 15 residues. Germline values: CDR1 LNHDA, CDR2 SQIVND (reference sequence). CDR3 nucleotides: TGTGCCAGTAGAGGTGTAGGGGTTCCATACAATGAGCAGTTCTTC. Amino acid sequence: CASRGVGVPYNEQFF.

The chain links TRBV6-5 to TRBJ2-1; a possible D gene is TRBD2 (5 bases). V lost 6 bases and J lost 9, with 12 bases in between. The germline V gene encodes CDR1 MNHEY and CDR2 SVGAGI. This CDR3 has 12 residues. The CDR3 loop reads CASRPRSGEQFF. Written as DNA, the CDR3 is TGTGCCAGCAGGCCTAGAAGCGGTGAGCAGTTCTTC.

The chain couples TRBV30 to TRBJ1-1, with D unclear. The germline gives CDR1 GTSNPN, CDR2 SVGIG (reference sequence). CDR3 size: 13 residues. V was pared by 4 bases and J by 6 bases, with 15 bases between. This CDR3 is CAWMSGGRPEAFF. The CDR3 DNA sequence: TGTGCCTGGATGTCCGGTGGGAGACCTGAAGCTTTCTTT. The full variable domain, with the rest looked up from reference TRBV30 and TRBJ1-1, is SQTIHQWPATLVQPVGSPLSLECTVEGTSNPNLYWYRQAAGRGLQLLFYSVGIGQISSEVPQNLSASRPQDRQFILSSKKLLLSDSGFYLCAWMSGGRPEAFFGQGTRLTVV.

The J gene is TRBJ1-2, the V gene TRBV12-3 or TRBV12-4; possibly TRBD1 for D (5 bases). Trimming left V 1 base short and J 8 bases short, with 11 bases between. The CDR3 is made up of 13 amino acids. The CDR3 bases are TGTGCCAGCAGTTTAGGGGGGAATAGAGGCTACACCTTC. This codes for CASSLGGNRGYTF.

This chain uses TRBV15 with TRBJ1-4; D is unclear. The CDR3 has 16 residues. With 0 bases removed from V and 0 bases from J, the gap between germline ends came to 8 bases. Looked up from germline, CDR1 is LNHNV and CDR2 is YYDKDF (reference sequence). CDR3 sequence reads: CATSRDIPATNEKLFF. CDR3 DNA: TGTGCCACCAGCAGAGATATTCCTGCAACTAATGAAAAACTGTTTTTT.

V and J are TRBV7-9 and TRBJ1-5; no definite D call. Germline V CDR1 and CDR2: SEHNR, FQNEAQ (reference sequence). This CDR3 is built from 13 residues. The V and J ends lost 0 bases and 5 bases respectively, with 5 bases between them. For the CDR3, the DNA is TGTGCCAGCAGCTTAGCGGGTTATCAGCCCCAGCATTTT. Translated: CASSLAGYQPQHF. Based on the CDR3 plus reference TRBV7-9 and TRBJ1-5, the full variable domain is DTGVSQNPRHKITKRGQNVTFRCDPISEHNRLYWYRQTLGQGPEFLTYFQNEAQLEKSRLLSDRFSAERPKGSFSTLEIQRTEQGDSAMYLCASSLAGYQPQHFGDGTRLSIL.

V and J are TRBV2 and TRBJ1-1, with D maybe TRBD1 (6 bases). Looked up from germline, CDR1 is SNHLY and CDR2 is FYNNEI. V was clipped by 5 bases and J by 1 base, with 11 bases between them. The CDR3 consists of 14 residues. The CDR3 loop is CASSPTGRNTEAFF. In DNA, the CDR3 is TGTGCCAGCAGTCCCACAGGGAGGAACACTGAAGCTTTCTTT.

The V gene is TRBV5-1, the J gene TRBJ1-5; 8 nucleotides line up with TRBD1. CDR1 is SGHRS, CDR2 YFSETQ, per germline. CDR3 size: 15 residues. Trimming cost V 4 bases and J 1 base; bases outside gene matches: 4. The CDR3 nucleotides read TGCGCCAGCAGCCCGACAGGGGTCAGCAATCAGCCCCAGCATTTT. It specifies CASSPTGVSNQPQHF.

This clone was seen once. The V call is TRBV5-4, the J call TRBJ1-2; D gene ambiguous. The ends were cut back, 0 bases at V and 6 bases at J, with 3 bases in the middle. Looked up from germline, CDR1 is SGHNT and CDR2 is YYREEE (reference sequence). The CDR3 length is 11 residues. CDR3 region: CASSLANGYTF. CDR3 nucleotide sequence: TGTGCCAGCAGCTTGGCCAATGGCTACACCTTC.

The chain recombines TRBV30 with TRBJ1-6; 8 bases align to TRBD1. The germline V gene has CDR1 GTSNPN and CDR2 SVGIG (reference sequence). The CDR3 runs 14 residues. V lost 5 bases and J lost 5; bases outside the gene matches: 5. CDR3 amino acids: CAWWMDRDNSPLHF. CDR3 coding DNA: TGTGCCTGGTGGATGGACAGGGATAATTCACCCCTCCACTTT. The complete variable domain, with remaining parts taken from reference TRBV30 and TRBJ1-6, reads SQTIHQWPATLVQPVGSPLSLECTVEGTSNPNLYWYRQAAGRGLQLLFYSVGIGQISSEVPQNLSASRPQDRQFILSSKKLLLSDSGFYLCAWWMDRDNSPLHFGNGTRLTVT.

This CDR3 reads CASSHPISPLHF. Here the CDR3 DNA reads TGTGCCAGCAGTCACCCCATTTCACCCCTCCACTTT. The chain is built from TRBV12-3 or TRBV12-4 and TRBJ1-6; D call uncertain. V lost 5 bases and J 9 bases, leaving 8 bases between the germline ends. The CDR3 is 12 amino acids.

This clone was seen a single time. The rearrangement joins TRBV7-6 to TRBJ2-2, with TRBD2 matching over 8 bases. The V segment lost 1 base and the J segment 5 bases; nucleotides outside the gene matches: 6. Germline V gives CDR1 SGHVS, CDR2 FNYEAQ. The CDR3 has 16 residues. The CDR3 DNA reads TGTGCCAGCAGCTTAGTTCTCGGGAGGGGAACCGGGGAGCTGTTTTTT. It is translated as CASSLVLGRGTGELFF. The whole variable domain, filled in from reference TRBV7-6 and TRBJ2-2, reads GAGVSQSPRYKVTKRGQDVALRCDPISGHVSLYWYRQALGQGPEFLTYFNYEAQQDKSGLPNDRFSAERPEGSISTLTIQRTEQRDSAMYRCASSLVLGRGTGELFFGEGSRLTVL.